This TCR beta chain stems from a study of OX40 agonist ivuxolimab in advanced cancers. Study-level information: The dose-escalation group included hepatocellular carcinoma, melanoma, renal cell carcinoma and head and neck cancer. Three partial responders included one hepatocellular carcinoma patient and two cutaneous melanoma patients.

Deletions cut 0 bases from V and 1 base from J, with 15 bases between. Germline loops: CDR1 MGHRA, CDR2 YSYEKL. CDR3 length: 17 amino acids. Clones were read by immunoSEQ multiplex PCR, and TCRdb kept only the in-frame ones, dropping some. The sample includes about 80,000 clones, 84% of them seen just once. The receptor comes from an adult with an advanced solid tumor such as melanoma, head and neck, liver or kidney cancer. J is TRBJ1-1 and V is TRBV4-1; possible D gene TRBD1, 6 bases. The specimen was CD4+ or CD8+ T cells sorted from blood, collected in a trial of the OX40 agonist ivuxolimab. CDR3: CASSQDRAGARNTEAFF. The CDR3 region has the DNA TGCGCCAGCAGCCAAGATCGGGCGGGGGCAAGGAACACTGAAGCTTTCTTT.